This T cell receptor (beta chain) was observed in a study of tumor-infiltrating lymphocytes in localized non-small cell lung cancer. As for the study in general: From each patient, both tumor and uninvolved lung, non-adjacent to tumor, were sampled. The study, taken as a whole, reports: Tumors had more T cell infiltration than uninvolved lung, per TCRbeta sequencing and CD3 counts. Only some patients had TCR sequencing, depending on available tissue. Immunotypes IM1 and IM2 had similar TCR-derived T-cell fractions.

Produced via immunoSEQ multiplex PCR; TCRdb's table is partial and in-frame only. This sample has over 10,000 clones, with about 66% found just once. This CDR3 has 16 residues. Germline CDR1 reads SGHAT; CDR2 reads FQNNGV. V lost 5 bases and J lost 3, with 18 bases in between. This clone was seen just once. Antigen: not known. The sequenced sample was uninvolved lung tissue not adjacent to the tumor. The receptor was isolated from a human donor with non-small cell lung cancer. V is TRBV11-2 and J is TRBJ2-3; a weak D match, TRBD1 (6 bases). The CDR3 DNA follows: TGTGCCAGCAGCCCCGAAGGTAGAGGGGGAACAGATACGCAGTATTTT. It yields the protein CASSPEGRGGTDTQYF. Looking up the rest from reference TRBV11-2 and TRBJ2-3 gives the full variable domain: EAGVAQSPRYKIIEKRQSVAFWCNPISGHATLYWYQQILGQGPKLLIQFQNNGVVDDSQLPKDRFSAERLKGVDSTLKIQPAKLEDSAVYLCASSPEGRGGTDTQYFGPGTRLTVL.